The clone carrying this T cell receptor (beta chain) was observed once. Its antigen is not known. Researchers took RNA transcripts and amplified the TCR beta CDR3 regions from them. The HTBI primer set was used in a first-round RT-PCR of the TCR CDR3. MiXCR was run by TCRdb on the multiplex PCR reads, yielding one entry per CDR3 protein. The sample consists of 700,000 or so distinct CDR3 sequences, approximately 16% of them appearing once. The data were obtained in a study of T cells in Graves' hyperthyroidism and ophthalmopathy. Study results and caveats: Peripheral blood also featured most of the thyroid clonotypes expanded above 0.001. It was a median around 6 months before onset that the model predicted ophthalmopathy.

CDR3 length: 15 residues. The V and J ends lost 1 base and 2 bases respectively, with 12 bases between them. Germline values: CDR1 MGHRA, CDR2 YSYEKL. Exclusion followed for patients with uncontrolled infection, other autoimmune disease, pregnancy or lactation. Diagnoses were established using clinical symptoms, serum thyroxine and TRAb, thyroid ultrasound and orbital computed tomography. The source is a young man with Graves' hyperthyroidism. V gene TRBV4-1 combines with J gene TRBJ2-7, with unresolved D. The source material was blood. CDR3 bases: TGCGCCAGCAGCCAAGGATATCGCGGAACCTACGAGCAGTACTTC. Amino acid sequence: CASSQGYRGTYEQYF.